This TCR beta chain came from a study of T-cell memory formation after mild COVID-19. This clonotype has just a few counts. A single record per CDR3 protein comes from TCRdb applying MiXCR to the 5' RACE reads. The table includes 150,000 or so distinct CDR3 sequences, around 27% detected once. The receptor was derived from an adult woman who had mild COVID-19 (a few samples of this study predate the infection). Cell type and time point are not known. Sample: PBMCs or a T cell subset sorted from them (not recorded which).

The CDR3 protein is CASSPGHSNYGYTF. The CDR3 DNA reads TGTGCCAGCAGCCCCGGCCACAGTAACTATGGCTACACCTTC. The V gene is TRBV5-4, the J gene TRBJ1-2, with D hard to call. The CDR3 spans 14 residues. Trimming took off 4 bases at V and 1 base at J, with 11 bases between the two ends. The germline V gene has CDR1 SGHNT and CDR2 YYREEE (reference sequence).